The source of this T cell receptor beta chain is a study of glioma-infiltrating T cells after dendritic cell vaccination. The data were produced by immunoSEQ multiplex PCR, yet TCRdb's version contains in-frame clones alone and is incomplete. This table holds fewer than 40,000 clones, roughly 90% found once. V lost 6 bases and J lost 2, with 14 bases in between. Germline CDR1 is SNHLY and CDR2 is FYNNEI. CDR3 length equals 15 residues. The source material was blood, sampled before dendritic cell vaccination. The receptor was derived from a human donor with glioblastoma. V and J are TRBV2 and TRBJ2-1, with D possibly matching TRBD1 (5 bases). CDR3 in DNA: TGTGCCAGCAGCCTGAACTTAGGGGCCTACAATGAGCAGTTCTTC. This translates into CASSLNLGAYNEQFF.